Detailed here is one T cell receptor beta chain. The sample comes from a study of PD-1 blockade in classical Hodgkin lymphoma. Trimming took 1 base from V and 4 from J, leaving 5 bases between them. The CDR3 is 13 residues long. Germline assignment: CDR1 LGHNA and CDR2 YNFKEQ. Time point indicated: cycle 4 day 1 (C4D1), after more than 5 weeks of nivolumab. Following autologous stem cell transplantation, relapse occurred in every patient, and exposure to brentuximab vedotin varied. Generated by immunoSEQ multiplex PCR, the TCRdb table keeps only in-frame clones and is missing some. The table shows about 90,000 clones, with 90% occurring only once.

This clonotype originated in a human donor with classical Hodgkin lymphoma. This sequence joins TRBV4-2 and TRBJ2-1, with no clear D. Sample: peripheral blood mononuclear cells (PBMCs), taken before the fourth cycle of nivolumab. The CDR3 coding sequence is TGTGCCAGCAGCCAAGCCGAATACAATGAGCAGTTCTTC. This encodes CASSQAEYNEQFF.